The 25 T cell receptor beta chains listed next were all sequenced from one sample in a study of blood T cells in healthy people across ages. Primed by a sample-barcoded 5' primer and a J-beta primer mix, a second PCR proceeded for about 6 to 12 cycles. MiXCR was run by TCRdb on the 5' RACE reads, yielding one entry per CDR3 protein. The sample holds fewer than 1.5 million distinct CDR3 sequences; 42% are singletons and the top ten take 6.5% to 10%. Sequenced input: blood. The receptor set was obtained from a woman between 18 and 29 years old in good health.

In this sample, this clonotype turned up a few times. The V call is TRBV11-1, the J call TRBJ2-1; 10 nucleotides match TRBD2. CDR3 size: 15 residues. The germline V gene has CDR1 SGHAT and CDR2 FQDESV (reference sequence). V was clipped by 6 bases and J by 2 bases; unmatched bases: 4. DNA of the CDR3: TGTGCCAGCAGGCCGGGACTAGCGCCCTACAATGAGCAGTTCTTC. Residues: CASRPGLAPYNEQFF.

This sequence joins TRBV11-3 and TRBJ1-2, with no clear D. The germline V gene encodes CDR1 SGHNT and CDR2 YENEEA. This CDR3 comprises 13 residues. The V end was cut by 5 bases, the J end by 3 bases, with 10 bases between. CDR3 in amino acids: CASSPHSDYGYTF. The CDR3, as DNA: TGTGCCAGCAGCCCACATAGCGACTATGGCTACACCTTC.

This clonotype occurred a few times. V and J are TRBV10-3 and TRBJ1-2; D is unresolved. V dropped 2 bases and J dropped 6 bases, with 13 bases sitting between them. Germline-derived CDR1 and CDR2 are ENHRY and SYGVKD. The CDR3 consists of 14 residues. CDR3 protein: CAISEDLTTDGYTF. As DNA, the CDR3 is TGTGCCATCAGTGAGGATTTAACTACGGATGGCTACACCTTC.

The chain employs TRBV4-2 and TRBJ1-2, with D possibly TRBD1 on 6 matching bases. This CDR3 is built from 16 residues. Trimming took 2 bases from V and 0 from J, leaving 13 bases between them. Germline-derived CDR1 and CDR2 are LGHNA and YNFKEQ. This CDR3 reads CASSQFQGQANYGYTF. CDR3 DNA: TGTGCCAGCAGCCAATTTCAGGGACAAGCTAACTATGGCTACACCTTC.

In its sample, this clonotype was seen a few times. This chain connects TRBV2 to TRBJ2-5; D ambiguous. V lost 1 base and J lost 4, with 16 bases in between. CDR3 size: 16 residues. CDR1 is SNHLY and CDR2 is FYNNEI in the germline V gene. The CDR3 spells CASSEGKGSYGETQYF. In nucleotides, the CDR3 is TGTGCCAGCAGTGAAGGGAAGGGCTCGTACGGAGAGACCCAGTACTTC.

V gene TRBV12-3 or TRBV12-4 combines with J gene TRBJ2-1; D is unresolved. The CDR3 sequence is 11 residues long. V lost 6 bases and J 9 bases, leaving 9 bases between the germline ends. The CDR3 protein is CASSPQREQFF. As DNA, the CDR3 is TGTGCCAGCAGCCCCCAGCGTGAGCAGTTCTTC.

The chain is built from TRBV4-1 and TRBJ1-1; the match to TRBD1 covers 7 bases. V lost 4 bases and J lost 4; bases outside the gene matches: 9. The CDR3 is made up of 15 amino acids. The germline gives CDR1 MGHRA, CDR2 YSYEKL. The CDR3 sequence: CASSRGMAGGTEAFF. Written as DNA, the CDR3 is TGCGCCAGCAGCCGCGGGATGGCAGGGGGCACTGAAGCTTTCTTT.

A word on this clonotype: One end of the junction varies from germline; a read error may be responsible. This chain uses TRBV4-1 with TRBJ2-5, with 9 bases matching TRBD2. Germline CDR1 and CDR2: MGHRA and YSYEKL. This CDR3 comprises 14 residues. The CDR3 protein is CVSSQSGGKETQYF. The DNA of the CDR3 is TGCGTCAGCAGCCAAAGCGGGGGGAAAGAGACCCAGTACTTC.

The J gene is TRBJ1-4, the V gene TRBV10-3; TRBD1 might be the D (6 bases). CDR1 is ENHRY and CDR2 is SYGVKD in the germline V gene. The CDR3 spans 14 residues. The V and J ends lost 3 bases and 4 bases respectively, with 9 bases between them. CDR3 sequence: CAISDRGGNEKLFF. DNA of the CDR3: TGTGCCATCAGTGATAGGGGGGGTAATGAAAAACTGTTTTTT.

The V call is TRBV4-1, the J call TRBJ2-7, with 7 bases fitting TRBD2. The CDR3 is 15 residues long. From germline, CDR1 is MGHRA and CDR2 YSYEKL. V gave up 2 bases and J gave up 2 bases; unmatched junction bases: 6. The CDR3 reads CASSQMGGSTYEQYF. The CDR3 DNA is TGCGCCAGCAGCCAAATGGGGGGGTCAACCTACGAGCAGTACTTC.

CDR3 nucleotide sequence: TGCAGTGCTAGAGATTTGGAGACAGGGGAGAATTCACCCCTCCACTTT. Its protein product is CSARDLETGENSPLHF. The rearrangement uses TRBV20-1 and TRBJ1-6; 8 nucleotides agree with TRBD1. There are 16 residues in the CDR3. The germline gives CDR1 DFQATT, CDR2 SNEGSKA (reference sequence). V lost 0 bases and J lost 7; bases outside the gene matches: 8.

The V call is TRBV20-1, the J call TRBJ2-1; TRBD1 or TRBD2 may be the D gene (5 bases each). The CDR3 spans 12 residues. Germline CDR1 and CDR2: DFQATT and SNEGSKA (reference sequence). The CDR3 sequence is CSSAQGVNEQFF. CDR3 in DNA: TGCTCGTCCGCCCAGGGAGTCAATGAGCAGTTCTTC.

The chain links TRBV12-3 or TRBV12-4 to TRBJ1-1; D is uncertain. Trimming took 6 bases from V and 1 from J, leaving 15 bases between them. This CDR3 comprises 15 residues. CDR3 bases: TGTGCCAGCAGGGAGGCCATGGGAGGGAACACTGAAGCTTTCTTT. Translated: CASREAMGGNTEAFF.

Ten or more counts support this clonotype. An end of the junction does not agree with germline; a read error may underlie this. The rearrangement uses TRBV5-1 and TRBJ2-1, with D perhaps being TRBD1 or TRBD2 (6 bases each). Germline CDR1 reads SGHRS; CDR2 reads YFSETQ. CDR3 size: 16 residues. The CDR3 bases are TGTGCCAGCAGCTTAGGAGGAGGGGGCTCCTACAATGAGCAGTTCTTC. Translation gives CASSLGGGGSYNEQFF.

This chain uses TRBV20-1 with TRBJ1-5, with D perhaps matching TRBD1 (6 bases). V was pared by 1 base and J by 2 bases, with 9 bases between. Germline assignment: CDR1 DFQATT and CDR2 SNEGSKA (reference sequence). CDR3 size: 14 residues. The CDR3: CSARGQEGNQPQHF. CDR3 DNA sequence: TGCAGTGCTAGAGGACAGGAAGGCAATCAGCCCCAGCATTTT.

This chain's CDR3 is CASSDPGGVGNTEAFF. The DNA for the CDR3 is TGTGCCAGCAGCGACCCTGGTGGGGTCGGAAACACTGAAGCTTTCTTT. The V call is TRBV6-1, the J call TRBJ1-1; the D is unclear. There are 16 residues in the CDR3. Trimming removed 6 bases at V and 2 bases at J, with 19 bases between. The germline V gene encodes CDR1 MNHNS and CDR2 SASEGT.

V gene TRBV4-2 combines with J gene TRBJ1-4; D unresolved. V gave up 0 bases and J gave up 4 bases, with 12 bases separating them. From germline, CDR1 is LGHNA and CDR2 YNFKEQ. The CDR3 covers 16 residues. Here the CDR3 reads CASSQDSILGNEKLFF. DNA for the CDR3: TGTGCCAGCAGCCAAGATAGCATTTTGGGTAATGAAAAACTGTTTTTT.

This rearrangement joins TRBV28 to TRBJ2-5; tentatively, D is TRBD1 or TRBD2 (5 bases each). From germline, CDR1 is MDHEN and CDR2 SYDVKM. V lost 4 bases and J lost 11, with 23 bases in between. CDR3 length equals 15 residues. CDR3 DNA: TGTGCCAGCAGTTCTGGGGGTTTAACACGTAGGGAGCAGTACTTC. Amino acid sequence: CASSSGGLTRREQYF. Drawing the rest from reference TRBV28 and TRBJ2-5, the complete variable domain is DVKVTQSSRYLVKRTGEKVFLECVQDMDHENMFWYRQDPGLGLRLIYFSYDVKMKEKGDIPEGYSVSREKKERFSLILESASTNQTSMYLCASSSGGLTRREQYFGPGTRLLVL.

The rearrangement uses TRBV20-1 and TRBJ2-7, with TRBD1 matching over 7 bases. Germline V gene lookup returns CDR1 DFQATT and CDR2 SNEGSKA (reference sequence). The V segment lost 3 bases and the J segment 1 base; nucleotides outside the gene matches: 6. The CDR3 extends over 14 amino acids. CDR3: CSARRDRVSYEQYF. CDR3 bases: TGCAGTGCTAGGCGAGACAGGGTGTCCTACGAGCAGTACTTC.

The gene calls are TRBV6-1 and TRBJ2-7, with a tentative D call TRBD2 (6 bases). This CDR3 contains 13 residues. The germline V gene has CDR1 MNHNS and CDR2 SASEGT. The ends were cut back, 8 bases at V and 0 bases at J, with 11 bases in the middle. CDR3 in amino acids: CASSAGISYEQYF. CDR3 nucleotide sequence: TGTGCCAGCTCTGCGGGGATCTCCTACGAGCAGTACTTC.

The rearrangement uses TRBV7-8 and TRBJ2-7; TRBD2 matches at 10 bases. The CDR3 has 16 amino acids. The ends lost 1 base at V and 2 bases at J; junction bases unmatched: 5. CDR1 and CDR2 from the germline V gene are SGHVS and FQNEAQ. CDR3 protein: CASSLVLAGAPYEQYF. CDR3 bases: TGTGCCAGCAGCTTAGTTCTAGCGGGAGCCCCCTACGAGCAGTACTTC.

The chain combines TRBV12-3 or TRBV12-4 with TRBJ1-2, with unresolved D. Trimming pared 2 bases from V and 4 bases from J, leaving 14 bases between. This CDR3 contains 15 residues. The CDR3 protein is CASSLSAALGYGYTF. CDR3 nucleotide sequence: TGTGCCAGCAGTTTATCGGCAGCACTGGGCTATGGCTACACCTTC.

V is TRBV5-1 and J is TRBJ2-2; 12 positions agree with TRBD2. The CDR3 is made up of 18 amino acids. V was clipped by 3 bases and J by 2 bases; unmatched bases: 8. The V gene's germline CDR1 is SGHRS and CDR2 YFSETQ. The CDR3 here is CASSSQKTSGGNTGELFF. Here the CDR3 DNA reads TGCGCCAGCAGCTCACAAAAGACTAGCGGGGGCAACACCGGGGAGCTGTTTTTT.

The sample holds a few counts of this clonotype. The chain has TRBV6-1 and TRBJ1-6, with a tentative D call TRBD1 (5 bases). Deletions cut 6 bases from V and 14 bases from J, with 23 bases between. This CDR3 is 15 amino acids long. Germline CDR1 and CDR2: MNHNS and SASEGT. The CDR3 nucleotides read TGTGCCAGCAGCCTCGACAGAGCCCGGATGGGGGCCCTCCACTTT. As protein: CASSLDRARMGALHF.

This sequence joins TRBV6-5 and TRBJ2-1; the match to TRBD2 covers 13 bases. The CDR3 sequence is 15 residues long. The V and J ends lost 4 bases and 8 bases, in that order; junction bases with no gene match: 5. The germline V gene has CDR1 MNHEY and CDR2 SVGAGI. The CDR3 region is CASSFGLAGVYEQFF. For the CDR3, the DNA is TGTGCCAGCAGTTTTGGACTAGCGGGAGTATATGAGCAGTTCTTC.